This note documents a single T cell receptor (beta chain) sequence. Produced via immunoSEQ multiplex PCR; TCRdb's table is partial and in-frame only. The sample has 81,000 or so clones, under 80% seen once. J gave up 0 bases and V 6 bases, and 7 bases lay outside the gene matches. Germline-derived CDR1 and CDR2 are SGHAT and FQNNGV. The CDR3 loop spans 18 amino acids. This entry belongs to a study of radiotherapy plus CTLA-4 blockade in lung cancer. The clonotype was recovered from a human donor with non-small cell lung cancer whose response to radiotherapy plus ipilimumab could not be evaluated. Some clones in this sample may be carry-over from other donors' samples. The chain is built from TRBV11-2 and TRBJ2-3; 15 nucleotides agree with TRBD2. Sequencing used peripheral blood, obtained from a patient treated with radiotherapy plus ipilimumab. CDR3: CASSRGLAGGSSTDTQYF. The CDR3 DNA is TGTGCCAGCAGTAGGGGACTAGCGGGGGGCTCTAGCACAGATACGCAGTATTTT. The variable domain in full, completed from reference TRBV11-2 and TRBJ2-3, reads EAGVAQSPRYKIIEKRQSVAFWCNPISGHATLYWYQQILGQGPKLLIQFQNNGVVDDSQLPKDRFSAERLKGVDSTLKIQPAKLEDSAVYLCASSRGLAGGSSTDTQYFGPGTRLTVL.